The rows below give T cell receptor beta chains drawn from one sample of a study of T cell responses to AZD1222 COVID-19 vaccine. Assay used: immunoSEQ multiplex PCR; TCRdb lists only in-frame clones, some missing. The sample has roughly 180,000 clones, 94% seen once. The sequenced sample was peripheral blood, obtained 28 days after the second AZD1222 dose. Every receptor here comes from an adult who received the AZD1222 COVID-19 vaccine. The CDR3 runs from the conserved cysteine through the conserved F or W. D genes are given only for firm matches. Only part of the rows carry a size: once, few, many, or a class if the clone is expanded.

abundance: NA
j_gene: TRBJ2-7
d_gene: NA
v_gene: TRBV27
len: 15
CDR3nt: TGTGCCAGCAGTTTGACTGGGCAGGTTAACTACGAGCAGTACTTC
CDR3aa: CASSLTGQVNYEQYF

abundance: NA
j_gene: TRBJ1-2
d_gene: NA
v_gene: TRBV7-8
len: 16
CDR3nt: TGTGCCAGCAGCTTAGAAGGACGGGGGGGAGGCTATGGCTACACCTTC
CDR3aa: CASSLEGRGGGYGYTF

abundance: NA
j_gene: TRBJ2-1
d_gene: TRBD1
v_gene: TRBV9
len: 15
CDR3nt: TGTGCCAGCAGCGAACAGGGGATTTCCTACAATGAGCAGTTCTTC
CDR3aa: CASSEQGISYNEQFF

abundance: NA
j_gene: TRBJ1-1
d_gene: NA
v_gene: TRBV2
len: 17
CDR3nt: TGTGCCAGCAGTGTCCCCACCATCGGGACACCTGTCACTGAAGCTTTCTTT
CDR3aa: CASSVPTIGTPVTEAFF

abundance: NA
j_gene: TRBJ1-2
d_gene: TRBD1
v_gene: TRBV5-1
len: 15
CDR3nt: TGCGCCAGCAGCTCCCGGGACAGCTCTAACTATGGCTACACCTTC
CDR3aa: CASSSRDSSNYGYTF

abundance: NA
j_gene: TRBJ2-5
d_gene: TRBD2
v_gene: TRBV6-2/TRBV6-3
len: 15
CDR3nt: TGTGCCAGCAGTCCCAGCGCGGGGGTCCTGGGGACCCAGTACTTC
CDR3aa: CASSPSAGVLGTQYF

abundance: NA
j_gene: TRBJ1-3
d_gene: NA
v_gene: TRBV9
len: 15
CDR3nt: TGTGCCAGCAGCGTGGGACTCGAAGGCGGAAACACCATATATTTT
CDR3aa: CASSVGLEGGNTIYF

abundance: NA
j_gene: TRBJ1-1
d_gene: NA
v_gene: TRBV18
len: 17
CDR3nt: TGTGCCAGCTCACCACGAAGAGGAGGCCAAGTGAACACTGAAGCTTTCTTT
CDR3aa: CASSPRRGGQVNTEAFF

abundance: NA
j_gene: TRBJ2-7
d_gene: NA
v_gene: TRBV7-2
len: 13
CDR3nt: TGTGCCAGCAGCTCCGGCGTTTACTACGAGCAGTACTTC
CDR3aa: CASSSGVYYEQYF

abundance: NA
j_gene: TRBJ2-4
d_gene: TRBD1
v_gene: TRBV19
len: 13
CDR3nt: TGTGCCAGTAGCCGAGGACAGGGAAGTTCCTGGTACTTC
CDR3aa: CASSRGQGSSWYF

abundance: NA
j_gene: TRBJ2-1
d_gene: NA
v_gene: TRBV28
len: 20
CDR3nt: TGTGCCAGCAGTTTTATTGGACAGGTAGGCCTAGCGGTCCATGACGATGAGCAGTTCTTC
CDR3aa: CASSFIGQVGLAVHDDEQFF

abundance: NA
j_gene: TRBJ1-2
d_gene: TRBD1
v_gene: TRBV19
len: 15
CDR3nt: TGTGCCAGTAGTTCGGGGACAGGGCGGGACTATGGCTACACCTTC
CDR3aa: CASSSGTGRDYGYTF

abundance: NA
j_gene: TRBJ2-3
d_gene: TRBD2
v_gene: TRBV2
len: 16
CDR3nt: TGTGCCAGCAGACCCTTTAGCGGGGGGTCAAAAGATACGCAGTATTTT
CDR3aa: CASRPFSGGSKDTQYF

abundance: NA
j_gene: TRBJ1-3
d_gene: NA
v_gene: TRBV2
len: 14
CDR3nt: TGTGCCAGCAGTGGTGTACTCGGTGGAAACACCATATATTTT
CDR3aa: CASSGVLGGNTIYF

abundance: once
j_gene: TRBJ1-1
d_gene: TRBD1
v_gene: TRBV19
len: 15
CDR3nt: TGTGCCAGTAGTTCAACCGGGCAGGGGGGCACTGAAGCTTTCTTT
CDR3aa: CASSSTGQGGTEAFF

abundance: NA
j_gene: TRBJ2-7
d_gene: NA
v_gene: TRBV4-1
len: 14
CDR3nt: TGCGCCAGCAGCCAAGATTGGCTCGATTACGAGCAGTACTTC
CDR3aa: CASSQDWLDYEQYF

abundance: NA
j_gene: TRBJ1-4
d_gene: NA
v_gene: TRBV5-6
len: 16
CDR3nt: TGTGCCAGCAGCTCCCTATTGACAGCAGCGGATGAAAAACTGTTTTTT
CDR3aa: CASSSLLTAADEKLFF

abundance: NA
j_gene: TRBJ1-4
d_gene: NA
v_gene: TRBV5-6
len: 11
CDR3nt: TGTGCCAGCAGTTCCAATGAAAAACTGTTTTTT
CDR3aa: CASSSNEKLFF

abundance: NA
j_gene: TRBJ2-7
d_gene: TRBD2
v_gene: TRBV18
len: 18
CDR3nt: TGTGCCAGCTCACCGCCAGGACTAGCGGGAGGGCCCGTCGGTGAGCAGTACTTC
CDR3aa: CASSPPGLAGGPVGEQYF

abundance: NA
j_gene: TRBJ2-7
d_gene: TRBD1
v_gene: TRBV5-4
len: 14
CDR3nt: TGTGCCAGCAGCAGGGGACAGGGGGTTTTCGAGCAGTACTTC
CDR3aa: CASSRGQGVFEQYF

abundance: NA
j_gene: TRBJ2-1
d_gene: NA
v_gene: TRBV20-1
len: 14
CDR3nt: TGCAGTGCTAGTGCGGCGGTTGAAACGGGGGTAGGGTTCTTC
CDR3aa: CSASAAVETGVGFF

abundance: NA
j_gene: TRBJ2-3
d_gene: TRBD1
v_gene: TRBV28
len: 16
CDR3nt: TGTGCCAGCAGTTTAGGCGACAGGGGTTCCGCAGATACGCAGTATTTT
CDR3aa: CASSLGDRGSADTQYF

abundance: NA
j_gene: TRBJ1-2
d_gene: NA
v_gene: TRBV5-6
len: 12
CDR3nt: TGTGCCAGCAGCTCAGGACAGCGTGGCTACACCTTC
CDR3aa: CASSSGQRGYTF

abundance: NA
j_gene: TRBJ2-5
d_gene: TRBD2
v_gene: TRBV6-2/TRBV6-3
len: 15
CDR3nt: TGTGCCAGCAGCCCCGGGGTAGCGGGGACAGAGACCCAGTACTTC
CDR3aa: CASSPGVAGTETQYF

abundance: NA
j_gene: TRBJ2-5
d_gene: TRBD1
v_gene: TRBV3-1/TRBV3-2
len: 15
CDR3nt: TGTGCCAGCAGCCAAGCGCACAGGGGCGGGGAGACCCAGTACTTC
CDR3aa: CASSQAHRGGETQYF

abundance: NA
j_gene: TRBJ1-1
d_gene: NA
v_gene: TRBV3-1/TRBV3-2
len: 13
CDR3nt: TGTGCCAGCAGTTCGACAGGGAACACTGAAGCTTTCTTT
CDR3aa: CASSSTGNTEAFF

abundance: NA
j_gene: TRBJ1-2
d_gene: TRBD1
v_gene: TRBV5-1
len: 15
CDR3nt: TGCGCCAGCAGCTTGGAAGGACAGGGCCTCGATGGCTACACCTTC
CDR3aa: CASSLEGQGLDGYTF

abundance: NA
j_gene: TRBJ2-1
d_gene: NA
v_gene: TRBV19
len: 13
CDR3nt: TGTGCCAGTTCTGGCGGAGGTAACAATGAGCAGTTCTTC
CDR3aa: CASSGGGNNEQFF

abundance: NA
j_gene: TRBJ1-1
d_gene: TRBD1
v_gene: TRBV19
len: 13
CDR3nt: TGTGCCAGTCGGACAGGGGGCTTTACTGAAGCTTTCTTT
CDR3aa: CASRTGGFTEAFF

abundance: once
j_gene: TRBJ2-2
d_gene: NA
v_gene: TRBV29-1
len: 12
CDR3nt: TGCAGCGTTGAAGAGGTGGCCGGGGAGCTGTTTTTT
CDR3aa: CSVEEVAGELFF

abundance: NA
j_gene: TRBJ1-1
d_gene: NA
v_gene: TRBV7-2
len: 13
CDR3nt: TGTGCCGAAACGCGCGGGGGGCCGACTGAAGCTTTCTTT
CDR3aa: CAETRGGPTEAFF

abundance: once
j_gene: TRBJ1-2
d_gene: NA
v_gene: TRBV19
len: 15
CDR3nt: TGTGCCAGTAGTAATGGACTCGGATGGCCCTATGGCTACACCTTC
CDR3aa: CASSNGLGWPYGYTF

abundance: NA
j_gene: TRBJ1-1
d_gene: NA
v_gene: TRBV7-9
len: 14
CDR3nt: TGTGCCAGCAGCTTAGCGGGACCCAGCACTGAAGCTTTCTTT
CDR3aa: CASSLAGPSTEAFF

abundance: once
j_gene: TRBJ1-3
d_gene: NA
v_gene: TRBV5-5
len: 13
CDR3nt: TGTGCCAGCAGCTTGGGGGTTGGATCCACCATATATTTT
CDR3aa: CASSLGVGSTIYF

abundance: NA
j_gene: TRBJ1-4
d_gene: NA
v_gene: TRBV6-1
len: 16
CDR3nt: TGTGCCAGCAGTGAACTTCCTGGAAGGGGGAATGAAAAACTGTTTTTT
CDR3aa: CASSELPGRGNEKLFF

abundance: NA
j_gene: TRBJ1-5
d_gene: TRBD1
v_gene: TRBV4-1
len: 17
CDR3nt: TGCGCCAGCAGCCAAGACTACTCCGGGACAGGGAGGCAGCCCCAGCATTTT
CDR3aa: CASSQDYSGTGRQPQHF

abundance: NA
j_gene: TRBJ1-6
d_gene: NA
v_gene: TRBV19
len: 14
CDR3nt: TGTGCCAGTAGTAGGGAGTCTGGCCGTTCACCCCTCCACTTT
CDR3aa: CASSRESGRSPLHF

abundance: NA
j_gene: TRBJ1-2
d_gene: NA
v_gene: TRBV4-1
len: 16
CDR3nt: TGCGCCAGCAGCCAAGACGAAGGCACAGGACCGTATGGCTACACCTTC
CDR3aa: CASSQDEGTGPYGYTF

abundance: once
j_gene: TRBJ2-3
d_gene: NA
v_gene: TRBV5-5
len: 15
CDR3nt: TGTGCCAGCAGCTCTTGGGGGGTTAGCACAGATACGCAGTATTTT
CDR3aa: CASSSWGVSTDTQYF

abundance: NA
j_gene: TRBJ2-1
d_gene: TRBD2
v_gene: TRBV10-2
len: 17
CDR3nt: TGCGCCAGCAGTGGAAGACTAGCGGGAGATTCGTGGAATGAGCAGTTCTTC
CDR3aa: CASSGRLAGDSWNEQFF

abundance: NA
j_gene: TRBJ1-3
d_gene: NA
v_gene: TRBV7-9
len: 16
CDR3nt: TGTGCCAGCAGCCCATTGACCGGCATCTCTGGAAACACCATATATTTT
CDR3aa: CASSPLTGISGNTIYF

abundance: NA
j_gene: TRBJ1-5
d_gene: NA
v_gene: TRBV19
len: 14
CDR3nt: TGTGCCAGTAGTATAAAGGGGGTCAATCAGCCCCAGCATTTT
CDR3aa: CASSIKGVNQPQHF

abundance: NA
j_gene: TRBJ2-4
d_gene: NA
v_gene: TRBV7-9
len: 16
CDR3nt: TGTGCCAGCAGCAGTACAGGAATTTTAGCCAAAAACATTCAGTACTTC
CDR3aa: CASSSTGILAKNIQYF

abundance: NA
j_gene: TRBJ1-5
d_gene: NA
v_gene: TRBV11-2
len: 17
CDR3nt: TGTGCCAGCAGCCCCGATCGGACGCCATTTGGTAATCAGCCCCAGCATTTT
CDR3aa: CASSPDRTPFGNQPQHF

abundance: NA
j_gene: TRBJ2-2
d_gene: NA
v_gene: TRBV5-1
len: 13
CDR3nt: TGCGCCAGCAGCTTTACGGGCTCCGGGGAGCTGTTTTTT
CDR3aa: CASSFTGSGELFF

abundance: NA
j_gene: TRBJ1-5
d_gene: NA
v_gene: TRBV30
len: 13
CDR3nt: TGTGCCTGGAGTGTAAATCGGTTTCAGCCCCAGCATTTT
CDR3aa: CAWSVNRFQPQHF

abundance: NA
j_gene: TRBJ2-7
d_gene: TRBD2
v_gene: TRBV7-8
len: 15
CDR3nt: TGTGCCAGCAGCTCACTCGGGAGCGGGAGGTTAGAGCAGTACTTC
CDR3aa: CASSSLGSGRLEQYF

abundance: NA
j_gene: TRBJ2-1
d_gene: TRBD2
v_gene: TRBV19
len: 19
CDR3nt: TGTGCCAGTAGTATAGATCTGGGACTAGCGGGAGGGTTACACAATGAGCAGTTCTTC
CDR3aa: CASSIDLGLAGGLHNEQFF

abundance: NA
j_gene: TRBJ2-7
d_gene: NA
v_gene: TRBV7-9
len: 14
CDR3nt: TGTGCCAGCAGCTGGACAGAGAAATCCTACGAGCAGTACTTC
CDR3aa: CASSWTEKSYEQYF